A single sample gave rise to the 28 T cell receptor beta chains below, sequenced in a study of T cell repertoires in cytomegalovirus infection. These TCRs' antigens remain unknown. TCRdb recomputed calls from the reads with MiXCR, one row per CDR3 protein. The repertoire holds about 830,000 distinct CDR3 sequences, 30% to 35% seen once, with over 10% in the top ten. The source material was cultured CD8+ T cells from PBMCs, sampled from culture after CMV antigen stimulation. These TCRs come from a human donor in good health (CMV status not recorded). Some clones in this sample may be carry-over from other donors' samples.

This clonotype was recorded many times. V usage is TRBV7-2 and J usage is TRBJ2-7; TRBD2 aligns across 11 bases. Germline values: CDR1 SGHTA, CDR2 FQGNSA. This CDR3 contains 15 residues. V trimming: 3 bases; J trimming: 5 bases; junction bases outside the gene matches: 6. DNA for the CDR3: TGTGCCAGCAGCTTTCTAGCGGGGGGAGGAAACGAGCAGTACTTC. This gives the protein CASSFLAGGGNEQYF.

J is TRBJ1-1 and V is TRBV7-8; 9 bases line up with TRBD1. This CDR3 spans 15 amino acids. Germline assignment: CDR1 SGHVS and CDR2 FQNEAQ. The ends lost 5 bases at V and 2 bases at J; junction bases unmatched: 6. The CDR3 region has the DNA TGTGCCAGCAGCACGGGACAGGGAAGAAACACTGAAGCTTTCTTT. It specifies CASSTGQGRNTEAFF.

The rearrangement uses TRBV20-1 and TRBJ2-7, with D unresolved. V was cut by 3 bases and J by 3 bases, with 15 bases left in between. CDR3 length: 14 amino acids. Per the germline V gene, CDR1 is DFQATT and CDR2 is SNEGSKA (reference sequence). The chain's CDR3 is CSARPRNFYYEQYF. CDR3 sequence (DNA): TGCAGTGCTAGGCCTAGAAACTTCTACTACGAGCAGTACTTC.

This clonotype was seen many times. The rearrangement links TRBV7-2 to TRBJ1-1; tentatively, D is TRBD1 (5 bases). Trimming took off 2 bases at V and 6 bases at J, with 16 bases between the two ends. Germline values: CDR1 SGHTA, CDR2 FQGNSA. This CDR3 contains 15 residues. The CDR3 sequence: CASSLLPGPFAEAFF. The DNA of the CDR3 is TGTGCCAGCAGCTTATTGCCAGGGCCCTTTGCTGAAGCTTTCTTT. Together with reference TRBV7-2 and TRBJ1-1, the CDR3 gives the full variable domain: GAGVSQSPSNKVTEKGKDVELRCDPISGHTALYWYRQSLGQGLEFLIYFQGNSAPDKSGLPSDRFSAERTGGSVSTLTIQRTQQEDSAVYLCASSLLPGPFAEAFFGQGTRLTVV.

The chain recombines TRBV7-9 with TRBJ1-5, with D uncertain. The CDR3 runs to 15 residues. Between the trimmed V and J ends, which lost 1 base and 6 bases, there was a span of 13 bases. Germline V gene sequence: CDR1 SEHNR, CDR2 FQNEAQ (reference sequence). CDR3 sequence reads: CASSLGMAGSQPQHF. For the CDR3, the DNA is TGTGCCAGCAGCTTAGGTATGGCGGGGTCTCAGCCCCAGCATTTT. The complete variable domain, with remaining parts taken from reference TRBV7-9 and TRBJ1-5, reads DTGVSQNPRHKITKRGQNVTFRCDPISEHNRLYWYRQTLGQGPEFLTYFQNEAQLEKSRLLSDRFSAERPKGSFSTLEIQRTEQGDSAMYLCASSLGMAGSQPQHFGDGTRLSIL.

This clonotype was detected only a few times. The chain recombines TRBV6-5 with TRBJ1-1, with 9 bases matching TRBD1. The germline gives CDR1 MNHEY, CDR2 SVGAGI. The CDR3 runs 18 residues. The trim removed 7 bases at V and 0 bases at J, leaving 15 bases unmatched. CDR3 nucleotides: TGTGCCAGCAAACCCCTCCTTGGGGACAGGGTCATGAACACTGAAGCTTTCTTT. Protein product: CASKPLLGDRVMNTEAFF.

As for this clonotype: A single base separates this from a much larger clone, so it may be a read error. This chain links TRBV11-3 with TRBJ2-3, with D possibly being TRBD1 or TRBD2 (5 bases each). The CDR3 is made up of 16 amino acids. V gave up 6 bases and J gave up 1 base, with 17 bases separating them. Germline V CDR1 and CDR2: SGHNT, YENEEA. The CDR3 region is CASRPWTGGGTDTQYF. The CDR3, as DNA: TGTGCCAGCAGACCGTGGACTGGGGGTGGCACAGATACGCAGTATTTT.

The chain couples TRBV6-6 to TRBJ1-6, with a possible D match to TRBD1 (5 bases). CDR3 size: 16 residues. Trimming took off 8 bases at V and 8 bases at J, with 22 bases between the two ends. Germline values: CDR1 MNHNY, CDR2 SVGAGI (reference sequence). CDR3 nucleotide sequence: TGTGCCAGCGCAGTCCTAGCCTGGGGACCTGATTCACCCCTCCACTTT. Its translation: CASAVLAWGPDSPLHF.

This clonotype was picked up a small number of times. The V gene is TRBV7-9, the J gene TRBJ1-1; TRBD1 agrees at 7 bases. The CDR3 runs 16 residues. With 5 bases clipped from V and 1 base from J, the junction kept 10 bases outside the gene matches. Per germline, CDR1 SEHNR and CDR2 FQNEAQ (reference sequence). The CDR3 bases are TGTGCCAGCAGCCTCCCTCGAGACAGGGAGAACACTGAAGCTTTCTTT. As protein: CASSLPRDRENTEAFF.

Remarks on this clonotype: It is likely a read error, because the conserved phenylalanine at the end of the CDR3 is missing. The V and J genes are TRBV5-4 and TRBJ2-2; D gene uncertain. The germline gives CDR1 SGHNT, CDR2 YYREEE (reference sequence). CDR3 length: 13 amino acids. The V gene lost 5 bases and the J gene lost 3 bases, with 8 bases spanning the gap. Here the CDR3 reads CASSYGDTGELFS. CDR3 DNA sequence: TGTGCCAGCAGTTACGGAGACACCGGGGAGCTGTTTTCT.

The chain carries TRBV10-3 and TRBJ2-2, with D possibly TRBD1 on 6 matching bases. The V end lost 7 bases, the J end lost 3 bases, and 15 bases lay between the germline ends. The CDR3 covers 15 residues. Germline values: CDR1 ENHRY, CDR2 SYGVKD. CDR3 residues: CAIKAQQGYTGELFF. DNA of the CDR3: TGTGCCATCAAAGCTCAACAGGGCTACACCGGGGAGCTGTTTTTT.

This clonotype was observed a few times. V and J are TRBV7-9 and TRBJ2-2; the D is unclear. Per germline, CDR1 SEHNR and CDR2 FQNEAQ (reference sequence). The V gene lost 3 bases and the J gene lost 2 bases, with 10 bases spanning the gap. The CDR3 totals 15 residues. The DNA for the CDR3 is TGTGCCAGCAGCTTCCGGGTTTTAAACACCGGGGAGCTGTTTTTT. Protein sequence: CASSFRVLNTGELFF.

Here the CDR3 reads CASSYDGSSNQPQHF. Here the CDR3 DNA reads TGTGCCAGCAGTTACGACGGATCCAGCAATCAGCCCCAGCATTTT. The rearrangement links TRBV6-6 to TRBJ1-5; D remains unclear. Between the trimmed V and J ends, which lost 2 bases and 1 base, there was a span of 9 bases. In germline, CDR1 is MNHNY, CDR2 SVGAGI (reference sequence). This CDR3 has 15 amino acids.

The V call is TRBV7-9, the J call TRBJ1-1, with unresolved D. In germline, CDR1 is SEHNR, CDR2 FQNEAQ (reference sequence). V dropped 6 bases and J dropped 1 base, with 12 bases sitting between them. The CDR3 has 14 residues. CDR3 in DNA: TGTGCCAGCAGGTCCACCGCGGGGAACACTGAAGCTTTCTTT. Translating gives CASRSTAGNTEAFF.

Turning to this clonotype: A much larger clone differs by one base, so this may be a read error. V and J are TRBV7-6 and TRBJ2-2; TRBD2 matches 12 bases. The CDR3 is 16 amino acids. Germline-derived CDR1 and CDR2 are SGHVS and FNYEAQ. CDR3 residues: CTSSLLAGGNTGELFF. CDR3 sequence (DNA): TGTACCAGCAGCCTACTAGCGGGGGGGAACACCGGGGAGCTGTTTTTT. The entire variable domain, with the rest obtained from reference TRBV7-6 and TRBJ2-2, is as follows: GAGVSQSPRYKVTKRGQDVALRCDPISGHVSLYWYRQALGQGPEFLTYFNYEAQQDKSGLPNDRFSAERPEGSISTLTIQRTEQRDSAMYRCTSSLLAGGNTGELFFGEGSRLTVL.

This clonotype was counted at least ten times. The genes are TRBV6-5 and TRBJ2-7; D is possibly TRBD1 (6 bases). The germline CDR1 and CDR2 sequences are MNHEY and SVGAGI. This CDR3 comprises 17 residues. V lost 5 bases, J lost 0 bases, and 20 bases lay in between. The CDR3 DNA sequence: TGTGCCAGCAGTCCCACCTCGTTGAGGGGGAGCTCCTACGAGCAGTACGTC. This codes for CASSPTSLRGSSYEQYV.

CDR3 nucleotide sequence: TGTGCCAGCAGCGTAGGAGGCGGGGAGCACCCATCTAACTATGGCTACACCTTC. It translates to CASSVGGGEHPSNYGYTF. V gene TRBV9 combines with J gene TRBJ1-2; no reliable D call. The CDR3 spans 18 residues. Germline lookup yields CDR1 SGDLS and CDR2 YYNGEE. The germline V and J ends were trimmed by 0 bases and 0 bases, with 18 bases remaining between them.

The J gene is TRBJ2-5, the V gene TRBV7-9; 10 bases are a match to TRBD1. V gave up 5 bases and J gave up 2 bases; unmatched junction bases: 8. The germline gives CDR1 SEHNR, CDR2 FQNEAQ (reference sequence). CDR3 length: 16 amino acids. The CDR3 loop reads CASSSRQGAIQETQYF. CDR3 in DNA: TGTGCCAGCAGCAGCAGACAGGGGGCGATTCAAGAGACCCAGTACTTC.

The chain links TRBV12-3 or TRBV12-4 to TRBJ2-7; TRBD1 matches 11 bases. Trimming removed 6 bases from V and 3 bases from J; junction bases left unmatched: 7. The CDR3 runs to 15 residues. The CDR3 sequence is CASSAGDRGNYEQYV. DNA for the CDR3: TGTGCCAGCAGCGCGGGGGACAGGGGGAACTACGAGCAGTACGTC.

The genes are TRBV4-1 and TRBJ1-5; tentatively, D is TRBD1 (5 bases). Germline V gene sequence: CDR1 MGHRA, CDR2 YSYEKL. This CDR3 is 18 amino acids long. Trimming left V 1 base short and J 6 bases short, with 22 bases between. The CDR3, as DNA: TGCGCCAGCAGCCAAGCCGGCCAGGGATGGGAGTCCTCTCAGCCCCAGCATTTT. This codes for CASSQAGQGWESSQPQHF.

In this sample, this clonotype turned up a few times. The chain uses TRBV4-1 and TRBJ1-5, with D perhaps TRBD1 (5 bases). Trimming shortened V by 0 bases and J by 4 bases, and 13 bases separated the two germline ends. CDR1 is MGHRA, CDR2 YSYEKL, per germline. CDR3 length equals 16 residues. The CDR3 bases are TGCGCCAGCAGCCAAGATGGAACAGGCCCGAATCAGCCCCAGCATTTT. Translating gives CASSQDGTGPNQPQHF.

The chain combines TRBV27 with TRBJ1-1; D is uncertain. CDR1 is MNHEY, CDR2 SMNVEV, per germline (reference sequence). Trimming stripped 2 bases from V and 11 bases from J, with 18 bases between. The CDR3 totals 14 residues. The CDR3 loop reads CASSLGGLETGAFF. The CDR3 DNA sequence: TGTGCCAGCAGTTTAGGAGGACTAGAAACCGGGGCTTTCTTT.

The chain carries TRBV7-2 and TRBJ2-2; 16 positions agree with TRBD2. The CDR3 is made up of 17 amino acids. Germline trimming cut 6 bases from V and 3 bases from J; bases unmatched to any gene: 4. Germline V CDR1 and CDR2: SGHTA, FQGNSA. CDR3 sequence: CASRGLAGGPDTGELFF. Written as DNA, the CDR3 is TGTGCCAGCAGGGGACTAGCGGGGGGGCCGGACACCGGGGAGCTGTTTTTT.

This clonotype was seen at least ten times. This chain uses TRBV7-8 with TRBJ2-3; 9 nucleotides line up with TRBD2. CDR1 SGHVS and CDR2 FQNEAQ come from the germline V gene. J lost 2 bases, V lost 5 bases, and 8 bases had no gene match. The CDR3 has 16 residues. The CDR3 reads CASSGGLASDTDTQYF. CDR3 in DNA: TGTGCCAGCAGCGGGGGACTAGCAAGTGACACAGATACGCAGTATTTT. The variable domain in full, with the rest retrieved from reference TRBV7-8 and TRBJ2-3, is GAGVSQSPRYKVAKRGQDVALRCDPISGHVSLFWYQQALGQGPEFLTYFQNEAQLDKSGLPSDRFFAERPEGSVSTLKIQRTQQEDSAVYLCASSGGLASDTDTQYFGPGTRLTVL.

The V call is TRBV2, the J call TRBJ1-3, with no clear D. The germline CDR1 and CDR2 sequences are SNHLY and FYNNEI. This CDR3 region has 16 residues. Between the trimmed V and J ends, which lost 8 bases and 0 bases, there was a span of 17 bases. DNA of the CDR3: TGTGCCAGCCAAGGGATTCTTAACAGCTCTGGAAACACCATATATTTT. It encodes CASQGILNSSGNTIYF.

This clonotype was detected a few times. In nucleotides, the CDR3 is TGTGCCAGTAGTATCCACGCGGGGGGGCGCGGGGAGACCCAGTACTTC. It is translated as CASSIHAGGRGETQYF. The chain uses TRBV19 and TRBJ2-5; TRBD2 matches at 9 bases. Germline lookup yields CDR1 LNHDA and CDR2 SQIVND (reference sequence). V trimming: 3 bases; J trimming: 5 bases; junction bases outside the gene matches: 10. CDR3 size: 16 residues.

The chain combines TRBV6-6 with TRBJ2-3; a weak D match, TRBD2 (6 bases). The CDR3 totals 18 residues. V was clipped by 4 bases and J by 0 bases, with 20 bases between them. CDR1 and CDR2 (germline): MNHNY, SVGAGI (reference sequence). This CDR3 is CASSWDLHGSPSTDTQYF. CDR3 DNA sequence: TGTGCCAGCAGTTGGGACTTACACGGGTCACCTAGCACAGATACGCAGTATTTT.

This clonotype has more than one count but fewer than ten. V usage is TRBV6-5 and J usage is TRBJ1-1; D is unresolved. With 1 base removed from V and 2 bases from J, the gap between germline ends came to 5 bases. There are 13 residues in the CDR3. Germline V CDR1 and CDR2: MNHEY, SVGAGI. CDR3 sequence reads: CASSYYLNTEAFF. CDR3 DNA sequence: TGTGCCAGCAGTTACTACCTTAACACTGAAGCTTTCTTT.